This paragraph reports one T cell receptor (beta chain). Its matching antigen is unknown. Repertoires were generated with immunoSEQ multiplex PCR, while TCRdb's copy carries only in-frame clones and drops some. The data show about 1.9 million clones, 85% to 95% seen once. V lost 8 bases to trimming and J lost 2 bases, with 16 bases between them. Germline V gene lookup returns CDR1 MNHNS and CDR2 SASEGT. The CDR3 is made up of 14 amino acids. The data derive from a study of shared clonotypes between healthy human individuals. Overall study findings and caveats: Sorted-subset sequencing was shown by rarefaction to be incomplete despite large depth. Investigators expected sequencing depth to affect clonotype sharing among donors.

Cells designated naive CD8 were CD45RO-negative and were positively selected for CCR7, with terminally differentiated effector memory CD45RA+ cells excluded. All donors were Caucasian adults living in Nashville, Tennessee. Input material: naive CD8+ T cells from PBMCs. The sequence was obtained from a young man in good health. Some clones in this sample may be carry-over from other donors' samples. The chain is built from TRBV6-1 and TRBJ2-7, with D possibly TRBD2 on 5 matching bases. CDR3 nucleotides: TGTGCCAGCCCCATTGAAGAGGGCCCCTACGAGCAGTACTTC. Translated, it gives CASPIEEGPYEQYF.